Listed below are T cell receptor beta chains from one sample, sequenced in a study of cytomegalovirus exposure and HLA in healthy donors. TCRdb's copy holds only in-frame clones and misses some; the assay was immunoSEQ multiplex PCR. The sample has about 170,000 clones; the top ten hold about 0.8%. Material for sequencing was PBMCs. The origin of the receptors is a woman between 18 and 29 years old in good health and CMV-seropositive. Both conserved end residues are part of each CDR3. A D gene is named only where the DNA matches it firmly.

D gene: NA
J gene: TRBJ1-1
V gene: TRBV6-5
CDR3 length: 14
CDR3 DNA: TGTGCCAGCAGTAAGGGACACCAGAACACTGAAGCTTTCTTT
CDR3 protein: CASSKGHQNTEAFF

D gene: NA
J gene: TRBJ1-2
V gene: TRBV5-5
CDR3 length: 13
CDR3 DNA: TGTGCCAGCAGCTTGAGCGGGGGGTACGGCTACACCTTC
CDR3 protein: CASSLSGGYGYTF

D gene: NA
J gene: TRBJ2-3
V gene: TRBV5-1
CDR3 length: 14
CDR3 DNA: TGCGCCAGCAGCTTGGGTACTAGCACAGATACGCAGTATTTT
CDR3 protein: CASSLGTSTDTQYF

D gene: TRBD1
J gene: TRBJ2-3
V gene: TRBV10-3
CDR3 length: 15
CDR3 DNA: TGTGCCATCAGTGCTTGGACAGGGGGCGCAGATACGCAGTATTTT
CDR3 protein: CAISAWTGGADTQYF

D gene: TRBD1
J gene: TRBJ2-5
V gene: TRBV11-2
CDR3 length: 13
CDR3 DNA: TGTGCCAGCAGCACACAGGGGCTGGAGACCCAGTACTTC
CDR3 protein: CASSTQGLETQYF

D gene: NA
J gene: TRBJ1-1
V gene: TRBV11-3
CDR3 length: 14
CDR3 DNA: TGTGCCAGCAGCTTAGGAGGGCTAAACACTGAAGCTTTCTTT
CDR3 protein: CASSLGGLNTEAFF

D gene: NA
J gene: TRBJ1-5
V gene: TRBV6-1
CDR3 length: 15
CDR3 DNA: TGTGCCAGCAGTGAATTGGGGGGTAGCAATCAGCCCCAGCATTTT
CDR3 protein: CASSELGGSNQPQHF

D gene: TRBD1
J gene: TRBJ1-1
V gene: TRBV2
CDR3 length: 16
CDR3 DNA: TGTGCCAGCACCCGCCTGGGACAGGGTATTGACACTGAAGCTTTCTTT
CDR3 protein: CASTRLGQGIDTEAFF

D gene: TRBD2
J gene: TRBJ2-3
V gene: TRBV18
CDR3 length: 15
CDR3 DNA: TGTGCCAGCTCACCCCGGACTAGCAGTCTGGATACGCAGTATTTT
CDR3 protein: CASSPRTSSLDTQYF

D gene: NA
J gene: TRBJ2-7
V gene: TRBV27
CDR3 length: 11
CDR3 DNA: TGTGCCAGCAGTTTTTCCGACGAGCAGTACTTC
CDR3 protein: CASSFSDEQYF

D gene: TRBD1
J gene: TRBJ1-4
V gene: TRBV7-7
CDR3 length: 14
CDR3 DNA: TGTGCCAGCAGCCAAGGACAGGGGAATGAAAAACTGTTTTTT
CDR3 protein: CASSQGQGNEKLFF

D gene: NA
J gene: TRBJ1-4
V gene: TRBV11-2
CDR3 length: 15
CDR3 DNA: TGTGCCAGCAGCCTGGGACAAGCAACTAATGAAAAACTGTTTTTT
CDR3 protein: CASSLGQATNEKLFF

D gene: NA
J gene: TRBJ2-1
V gene: TRBV11-2
CDR3 length: 17
CDR3 DNA: TGTGCCAGCAGGGAGGGGTATTTTTTGGGACCCCACAATGAGCAGTTCTTC
CDR3 protein: CASREGYFLGPHNEQFF

D gene: NA
J gene: TRBJ2-1
V gene: TRBV7-9
CDR3 length: 15
CDR3 DNA: TGTGCCAGCAGCCCGCAACTAGGAACCATCAATGAGCAGTTCTTC
CDR3 protein: CASSPQLGTINEQFF

D gene: NA
J gene: TRBJ2-3
V gene: TRBV5-4
CDR3 length: 17
CDR3 DNA: TGTGCCAGCAGCTCACTGATCCGGGGGGCCTCCACAGATACGCAGTATTTT
CDR3 protein: CASSSLIRGASTDTQYF

D gene: TRBD2
J gene: TRBJ2-5
V gene: TRBV5-4
CDR3 length: 15
CDR3 DNA: TGTGCCAGCAGGGGGGGCCTAGCGGGAGCAGAGACCCAGTACTTC
CDR3 protein: CASRGGLAGAETQYF

D gene: TRBD2
J gene: TRBJ2-5
V gene: TRBV7-9
CDR3 length: 17
CDR3 DNA: TGTGCCGGTGGCCCGGGACTAGCGGGGACCTTCCAAGAGACCCAGTACTTC
CDR3 protein: CAGGPGLAGTFQETQYF

D gene: TRBD1
J gene: TRBJ1-5
V gene: TRBV5-5
CDR3 length: 15
CDR3 DNA: TGTGCCAGCAGCTTGGGCCAGGGGGACGGTCAGCCCCAGCATTTT
CDR3 protein: CASSLGQGDGQPQHF

D gene: TRBD1
J gene: TRBJ2-7
V gene: TRBV11-3
CDR3 length: 16
CDR3 DNA: TGTGCCAGCAGCTTACGACAGGGGGCCGTAACCTACGAGCAGTACTTC
CDR3 protein: CASSLRQGAVTYEQYF

D gene: TRBD2
J gene: TRBJ2-3
V gene: TRBV5-4
CDR3 length: 15
CDR3 DNA: TGTGCCAGCAGCTTGAGCGGGGGCGATATAGATACGCAGTATTTT
CDR3 protein: CASSLSGGDIDTQYF

D gene: TRBD2
J gene: TRBJ2-3
V gene: TRBV19
CDR3 length: 17
CDR3 DNA: TGTGCCAGTAGTATAGATTCGAATAGCGGGGATACAAATACGCAGTATTTT
CDR3 protein: CASSIDSNSGDTNTQYF

D gene: TRBD1
J gene: TRBJ2-7
V gene: TRBV27
CDR3 length: 17
CDR3 DNA: TGTGCCAGCAGTTTATCGAAGTTCCGGACAGGGAACTACGAGCAGTACTTC
CDR3 protein: CASSLSKFRTGNYEQYF

D gene: NA
J gene: TRBJ2-4
V gene: TRBV2
CDR3 length: 14
CDR3 DNA: TGTGCCAGCAGTGAAGCGCTGCGGGGCGCAGGGATGGGCTTC
CDR3 protein: CASSEALRGAGMGF

D gene: NA
J gene: TRBJ1-2
V gene: TRBV5-1
CDR3 length: 14
CDR3 DNA: TGCGCCAGCAGCCGGGACAAGGGATTTTATGGCTACACCTTC
CDR3 protein: CASSRDKGFYGYTF

D gene: NA
J gene: TRBJ2-3
V gene: TRBV7-9
CDR3 length: 16
CDR3 DNA: TGTGCCAGCAGCCCCCTTAGGGGGGGGGCCGCAGATACGCAGTATTTT
CDR3 protein: CASSPLRGGAADTQYF

D gene: NA
J gene: TRBJ1-1
V gene: TRBV5-4
CDR3 length: 13
CDR3 DNA: TGTGCCAGCAGCTTGGGGGCGGGCACTGAAGCTTTCTTT
CDR3 protein: CASSLGAGTEAFF

D gene: NA
J gene: TRBJ1-3
V gene: TRBV2
CDR3 length: 15
CDR3 DNA: TGTGCCAGCAGAAGAGACTCCGGCTCTGGAAACACCATATATTTT
CDR3 protein: CASRRDSGSGNTIYF

D gene: NA
J gene: TRBJ2-7
V gene: TRBV7-8
CDR3 length: 12
CDR3 DNA: TGTGCCAGCAGCGCCAGGGGCCACGAGCAGTACTTC
CDR3 protein: CASSARGHEQYF

D gene: NA
J gene: TRBJ2-2
V gene: TRBV6-4
CDR3 length: 14
CDR3 DNA: TGTGCCAGCAGTGGAAGTCCGGACACCGGAGAGCTGTTTTTT
CDR3 protein: CASSGSPDTGELFF

D gene: TRBD1
J gene: TRBJ1-1
V gene: TRBV19
CDR3 length: 15
CDR3 DNA: TGTGCCAGTAGTACACAGACAGGGTTCAACACTGAAGCTTTCTTT
CDR3 protein: CASSTQTGFNTEAFF

D gene: NA
J gene: TRBJ2-2
V gene: TRBV10-3
CDR3 length: 14
CDR3 DNA: TGTGCCATTAGAGGGACTCTCGACACCGGGGAGCTGTTTTTT
CDR3 protein: CAIRGTLDTGELFF

D gene: TRBD1
J gene: TRBJ2-1
V gene: TRBV9
CDR3 length: 15
CDR3 DNA: TGTGCCAGCAGCCCCGGACAGGGATCCTACAATGAGCAGTTCTTC
CDR3 protein: CASSPGQGSYNEQFF

D gene: NA
J gene: TRBJ1-1
V gene: TRBV6-5
CDR3 length: 11
CDR3 DNA: TGTGCCAGTTTAGTTGGCACTGAAGCTTTCTTT
CDR3 protein: CASLVGTEAFF

D gene: TRBD1
J gene: TRBJ1-1
V gene: TRBV30
CDR3 length: 14
CDR3 DNA: TGTGCCTCGTACCTTACAGGGGGAAACACTGAAGCTTTCTTT
CDR3 protein: CASYLTGGNTEAFF

D gene: NA
J gene: TRBJ1-3
V gene: TRBV10-3
CDR3 length: 15
CDR3 DNA: TGTGCCACCGCGACAGGACTCCTCTCTGGAAACACCATATATTTT
CDR3 protein: CATATGLLSGNTIYF

D gene: NA
J gene: TRBJ2-2
V gene: TRBV30
CDR3 length: 16
CDR3 DNA: TGTGCCTGGACAGGGGGGACAGAGATAAACACCGGGGAGCTGTTTTTT
CDR3 protein: CAWTGGTEINTGELFF

D gene: NA
J gene: TRBJ1-2
V gene: TRBV5-1
CDR3 length: 14
CDR3 DNA: TGCGCCAGCAGCTTGGGGCAGGGTATCAATGGCTACACCTTC
CDR3 protein: CASSLGQGINGYTF

D gene: TRBD2
J gene: TRBJ2-2
V gene: TRBV7-9
CDR3 length: 16
CDR3 DNA: TGTGCCAGCAGCTTACGTAAGGGGAGGGACACCGGGGAGCTGTTTTTT
CDR3 protein: CASSLRKGRDTGELFF

D gene: TRBD1
J gene: TRBJ1-6
V gene: TRBV28
CDR3 length: 15
CDR3 DNA: TGTGCCAGCAGTCCCCGAACAGGGGGCCATTCACCCCTCCACTTT
CDR3 protein: CASSPRTGGHSPLHF

D gene: NA
J gene: TRBJ2-3
V gene: TRBV7-8
CDR3 length: 11
CDR3 DNA: TGTGCCAGCAGCTTATTTACCAACATGTATTTT
CDR3 protein: CASSLFTNMYF

D gene: NA
J gene: TRBJ1-1
V gene: TRBV10-3
CDR3 length: 14
CDR3 DNA: TGTGCCATCAGTGATCGTGGCAGGAACACTGAAGCTTTCTTT
CDR3 protein: CAISDRGRNTEAFF

D gene: NA
J gene: TRBJ2-1
V gene: TRBV6-1
CDR3 length: 14
CDR3 DNA: TGTGCCAGCATGGGGTATCCAGGGGGGAATGAGCAGTTCTTC
CDR3 protein: CASMGYPGGNEQFF

D gene: NA
J gene: TRBJ2-6
V gene: TRBV6-5
CDR3 length: 15
CDR3 DNA: TGTGCCAGCAGGGGCTTGGGCTCTGGGGCCAACGTCCTGACTTTC
CDR3 protein: CASRGLGSGANVLTF

D gene: TRBD1
J gene: TRBJ2-1
V gene: TRBV5-1
CDR3 length: 15
CDR3 DNA: TGCGCCAGCAGCTCGGGGGAGGACAGGGTTCATGAGCAGTTCTTC
CDR3 protein: CASSSGEDRVHEQFF

D gene: NA
J gene: TRBJ1-6
V gene: TRBV7-9
CDR3 length: 14
CDR3 DNA: TGTGCCAGCAGCCGGGACACTGGAAATTCACCCCTCCACTTT
CDR3 protein: CASSRDTGNSPLHF

D gene: NA
J gene: TRBJ1-1
V gene: TRBV5-4
CDR3 length: 15
CDR3 DNA: TGTGCCAGCAGCACCTCGTTGGGGGCTATGACTGAAGCTTTCTTT
CDR3 protein: CASSTSLGAMTEAFF

D gene: NA
J gene: TRBJ1-6
V gene: TRBV6-5
CDR3 length: 15
CDR3 DNA: TGTGCCAGCAGTTTTCAACCCCGCGGGTCCCTTAGCCTCCACTTT
CDR3 protein: CASSFQPRGSLSLHF

D gene: TRBD1
J gene: TRBJ2-2
V gene: TRBV9
CDR3 length: 15
CDR3 DNA: TGTGCCAGCAGCCTAGGACAGGGACCCACCGGGGAGCTGTTTTTT
CDR3 protein: CASSLGQGPTGELFF

D gene: NA
J gene: TRBJ2-7
V gene: TRBV30
CDR3 length: 13
CDR3 DNA: TGTGCCTGGGTGGGGCTCAGGGCGGGGGAGCAGTACTTC
CDR3 protein: CAWVGLRAGEQYF

D gene: NA
J gene: TRBJ1-3
V gene: TRBV7-9
CDR3 length: 13
CDR3 DNA: TGTGCCAGCGTACGGAGGGCTGGAAACACCATATATTTT
CDR3 protein: CASVRRAGNTIYF